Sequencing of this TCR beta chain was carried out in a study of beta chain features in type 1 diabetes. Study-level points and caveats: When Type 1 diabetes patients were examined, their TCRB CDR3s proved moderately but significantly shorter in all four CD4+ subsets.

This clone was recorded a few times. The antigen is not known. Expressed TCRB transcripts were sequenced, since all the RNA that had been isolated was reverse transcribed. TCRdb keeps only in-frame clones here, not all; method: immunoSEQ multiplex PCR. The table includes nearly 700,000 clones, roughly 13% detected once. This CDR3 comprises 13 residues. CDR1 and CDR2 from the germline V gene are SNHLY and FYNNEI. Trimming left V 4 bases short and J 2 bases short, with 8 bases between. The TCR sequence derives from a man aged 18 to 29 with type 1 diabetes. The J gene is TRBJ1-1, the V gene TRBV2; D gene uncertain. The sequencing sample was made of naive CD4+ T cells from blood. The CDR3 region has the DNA TGTGCCAGCAGTGGGGGTCAAAACACTGAAGCTTTCTTT. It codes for CASSGGQNTEAFF.